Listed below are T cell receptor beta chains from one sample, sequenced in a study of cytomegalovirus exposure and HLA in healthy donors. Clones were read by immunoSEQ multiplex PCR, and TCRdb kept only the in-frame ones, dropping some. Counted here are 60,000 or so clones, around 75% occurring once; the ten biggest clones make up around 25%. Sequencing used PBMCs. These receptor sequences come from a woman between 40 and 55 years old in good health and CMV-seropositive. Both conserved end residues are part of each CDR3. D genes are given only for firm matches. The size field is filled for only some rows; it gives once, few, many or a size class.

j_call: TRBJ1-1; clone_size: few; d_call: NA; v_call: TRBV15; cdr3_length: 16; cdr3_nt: TGTGCCACCAGCAGAGGACTTTCCACAGGGAACACTGAAGCTTTCTTT; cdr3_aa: CATSRGLSTGNTEAFF
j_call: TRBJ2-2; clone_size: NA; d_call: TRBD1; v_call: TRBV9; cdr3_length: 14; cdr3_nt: TGTGCCAGCTCCCTAGGACAGGGGACGGGGGAGCTGTTTTTT; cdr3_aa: CASSLGQGTGELFF
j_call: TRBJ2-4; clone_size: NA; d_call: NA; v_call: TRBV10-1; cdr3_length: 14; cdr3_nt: TGCGCCAGCAGTGAGTCCCTTGACAGGAACATTCAGTACTTC; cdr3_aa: CASSESLDRNIQYF
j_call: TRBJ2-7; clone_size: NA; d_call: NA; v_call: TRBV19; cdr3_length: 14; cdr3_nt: TGTGCCAGTAGTCTGGCAGGGCGGCCCTACGAGCAGTACTTC; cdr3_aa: CASSLAGRPYEQYF
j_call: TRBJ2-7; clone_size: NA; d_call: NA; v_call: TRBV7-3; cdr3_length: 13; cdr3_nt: TGTGCCAGCAGCTTAACGACAGCCTACGAGCAGTACTTC; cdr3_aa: CASSLTTAYEQYF
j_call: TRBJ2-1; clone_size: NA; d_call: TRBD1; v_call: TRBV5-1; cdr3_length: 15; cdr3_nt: TGCGCCAGCAGCTTGCGGGACAGTTCCTACAATGAGCAGTTCTTC; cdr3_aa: CASSLRDSSYNEQFF
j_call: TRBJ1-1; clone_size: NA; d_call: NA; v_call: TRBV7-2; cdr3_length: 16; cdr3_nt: TGTGCCAGCAGCTTAGTGGGGGCCGGGGTTGGCACTGAAGCTTTCTTT; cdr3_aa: CASSLVGAGVGTEAFF
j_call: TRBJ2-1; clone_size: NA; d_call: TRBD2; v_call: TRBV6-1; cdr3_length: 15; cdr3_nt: TGTGCCAGCAGTGAGGGGACTAGCGGGGGGATTAAGCAGTTCTTC; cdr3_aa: CASSEGTSGGIKQFF
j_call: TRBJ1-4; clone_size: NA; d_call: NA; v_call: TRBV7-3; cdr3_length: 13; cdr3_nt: TGTGCCAGCAGCCCAAACACGGGAGAAAAACTGTTTTTT; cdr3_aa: CASSPNTGEKLFF
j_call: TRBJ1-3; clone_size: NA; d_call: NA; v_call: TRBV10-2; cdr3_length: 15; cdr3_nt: TGCGCCAGCAGTGAGTCCTCCCCCCTAGGAAACACCATATATTTT; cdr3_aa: CASSESSPLGNTIYF
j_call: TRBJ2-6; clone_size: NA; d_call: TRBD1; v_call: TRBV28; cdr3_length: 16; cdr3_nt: TGTGCCAGCAGTCAGGACAGGGGCTCTGGGGCCAACGTCCTGACTTTC; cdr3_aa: CASSQDRGSGANVLTF
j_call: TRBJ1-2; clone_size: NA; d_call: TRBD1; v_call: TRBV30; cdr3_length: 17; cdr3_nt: TGTGCCTGGAGTCCAATGCCAGGGGGGCACAAAACATATGGCTACACCTTC; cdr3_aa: CAWSPMPGGHKTYGYTF
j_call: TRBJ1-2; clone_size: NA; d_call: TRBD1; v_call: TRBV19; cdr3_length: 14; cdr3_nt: TGTGCCAGTAGAGAGGGACAGCTTAACTATGGCTACACCTTC; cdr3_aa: CASREGQLNYGYTF
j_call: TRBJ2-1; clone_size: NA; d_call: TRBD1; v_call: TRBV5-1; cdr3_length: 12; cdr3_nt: TGCGCCACCCGACAGGGGAACAATGAGCAGTTCTTC; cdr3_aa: CATRQGNNEQFF
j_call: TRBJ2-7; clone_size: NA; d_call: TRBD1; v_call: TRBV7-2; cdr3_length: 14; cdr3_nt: TGTGCCAGCAGCCGGACAGGGGAAGGATACGAGCAGTACTTC; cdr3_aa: CASSRTGEGYEQYF
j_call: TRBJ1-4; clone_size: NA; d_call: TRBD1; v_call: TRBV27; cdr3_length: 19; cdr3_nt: TGTGCCAGCAGCCCCTTAAGCATTGGACAGGGTACAACTAATGAAAAACTGTTTTTT; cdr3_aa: CASSPLSIGQGTTNEKLFF
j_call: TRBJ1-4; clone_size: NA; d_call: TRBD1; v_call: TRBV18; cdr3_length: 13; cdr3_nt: TGTGCCAGCTCACCCCGATCAGGGGGCGAACTGTTTTTT; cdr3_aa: CASSPRSGGELFF
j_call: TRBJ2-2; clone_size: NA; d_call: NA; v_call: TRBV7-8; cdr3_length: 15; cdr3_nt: TGTGCCAGCAGCTTAAGCGGAGCGAACACCGGGGAGCTGTTTTTT; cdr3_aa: CASSLSGANTGELFF
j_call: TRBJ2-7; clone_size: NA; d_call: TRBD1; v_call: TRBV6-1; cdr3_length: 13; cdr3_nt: TGTGCCACAGGACAGGGAAGCTCCTACGAGCAGTACTTC; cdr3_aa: CATGQGSSYEQYF
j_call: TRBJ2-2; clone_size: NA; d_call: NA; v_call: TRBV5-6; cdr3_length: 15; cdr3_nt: TGTGCCAGCAGCCCTACAGGTACAGACCCCGGGGAGCTGTTTTTT; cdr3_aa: CASSPTGTDPGELFF
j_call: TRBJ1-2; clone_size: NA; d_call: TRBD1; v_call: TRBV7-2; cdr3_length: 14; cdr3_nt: TGTGCCAGCAGCCCGGACGGGACAGTCTATGGCTACACCTTC; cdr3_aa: CASSPDGTVYGYTF
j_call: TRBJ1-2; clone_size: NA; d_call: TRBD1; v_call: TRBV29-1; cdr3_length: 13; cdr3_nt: TGCAGCGTTAGTACAGGGGTAGGCTATGGCTACACCTTC; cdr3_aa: CSVSTGVGYGYTF
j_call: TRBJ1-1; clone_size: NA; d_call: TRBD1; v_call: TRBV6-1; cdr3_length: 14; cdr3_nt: TGTGCCAGCAGTCTACAGGGGGCAGACACTGAAGCTTTCTTT; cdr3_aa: CASSLQGADTEAFF
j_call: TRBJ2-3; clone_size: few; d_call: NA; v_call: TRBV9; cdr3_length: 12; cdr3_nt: TGTGCCAGCAGCGTAGCAGGAGATACGCAGTATTTT; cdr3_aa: CASSVAGDTQYF
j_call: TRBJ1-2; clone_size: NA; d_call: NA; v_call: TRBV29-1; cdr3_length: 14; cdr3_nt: TGCAGCGTCCAAAGAGGACAGATGGGCTATGGCTACACCTTC; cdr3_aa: CSVQRGQMGYGYTF
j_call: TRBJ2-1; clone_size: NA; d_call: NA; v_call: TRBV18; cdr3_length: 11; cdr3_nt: TGTGCCAGCTCACCTCAGAATGAGCAGTTCTTC; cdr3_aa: CASSPQNEQFF
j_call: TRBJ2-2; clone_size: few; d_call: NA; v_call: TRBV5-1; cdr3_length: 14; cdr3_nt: TGCGCCAGCAGCCTCGGGACGGAGGGCGGGGAGCTGTTTTTT; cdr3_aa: CASSLGTEGGELFF
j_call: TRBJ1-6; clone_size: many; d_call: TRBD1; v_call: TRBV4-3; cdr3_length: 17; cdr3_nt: TGCGCCAGCAGCCGGGCCCCCCCTGGGACAGTCGCCTCACCCCTCCACTTT; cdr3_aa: CASSRAPPGTVASPLHF
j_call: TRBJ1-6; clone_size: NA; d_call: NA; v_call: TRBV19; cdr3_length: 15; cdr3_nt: TGTGCCAGTAACCCCGATTCGGGGTTTAATTCACCCCTCCACTTT; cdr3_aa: CASNPDSGFNSPLHF
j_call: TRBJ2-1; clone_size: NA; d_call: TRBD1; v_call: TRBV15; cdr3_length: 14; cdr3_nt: TGTGCCACCAGCGGCGGGACAGGGGTCTACGAGCAGTTCTTC; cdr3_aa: CATSGGTGVYEQFF
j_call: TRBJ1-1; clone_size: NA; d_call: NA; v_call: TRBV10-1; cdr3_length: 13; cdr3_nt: TGCGCCAGCAGCGTCGCGCCGAACACTGAAGCTTTCTTT; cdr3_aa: CASSVAPNTEAFF
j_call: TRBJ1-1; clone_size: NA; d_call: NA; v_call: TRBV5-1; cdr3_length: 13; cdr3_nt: TGCGCCAGCAGCTTGGGGGCAAACACTGAAGCTTTCTTT; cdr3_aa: CASSLGANTEAFF